The TCR beta chain under discussion was sequenced for a study of T cell repertoires in cytomegalovirus infection (dated by TCRdb to between 2018 and 2021). For the wider study: Recently identified HLA-C-restricted CMV epitopes, whose presentation resists viral immunomodulation, were targeted by peptide stimulations together with well-studied HLA-B-restricted epitopes. Donor HLA type was relevant to the analysis, because carriage of CMV infection together with the matching HLA type was indicated by public TCR beta signatures. The research as a whole found: In both this cohort and an independent roughly 350-donor cohort, the cumulative frequency of public TCR beta family members distinguished carriers of CMV infection plus the relevant HLA type. The ex vivo response was dominated by HLA-C-restricted CMV-specific TCR beta clonotypes, and the single most frequent clonotype in two of eight donors was supplied by these HLA-C-restricted clonotypes.

The intended sense of this specimen's treatment or condition label: in vitro stimulation with specific CMV peptide epitopes to enrich CMV-specific T cells. From the cysteine up to the phenylalanine, the CDR3 has a length of 12 residues. Only CDR3 DNA remains: 36 bases, in frame from the first base. V and J are trimmed by 1 base and 10 bases, and the gene matches miss 1 base of the junction. As encoded in the germline V gene (reference sequence), CDR1 is SEHNR while CDR2 is FQNEAQ. This clonotype was seen only a few times. Its target antigen remains unknown. No base quality information exists; no much larger clone differs at one position. Sequencing was carried out with an Illumina HiSeq 1500. The public reads were quality trimmed at Q25 with fastp and then assembled into clones with MiXCR by TCRdb, keeping productive beta chains. When rows share a CDR3 protein, they turn into one entry using the most common DNA and genes. The sample contains 650,000 to 900,000 distinct CDR3 sequences, 30% to 35% of them found a single time. The top ten hold around 12% of the sample.

The clonotype was recovered from a human donor in good health (CMV status not recorded). Some clones in this sample may be carry-over from other donors' samples. The material was cultured CD8+ T cells from PBMCs, obtained from culture after CMV antigen stimulation. The chain uses TRBV7-9 and TRBJ1-1, and 9 bases in between align with TRBD1. The encoded CDR3 is CASSLGQGGAFF. The nucleotides read TGTGCCAGCAGCTTAGGACAGGGGGGAGCTTTCTTT.